The 10 T cell receptor beta chains below come from one sample, sequenced in a study of blood T cells in healthy people across ages. A second PCR of roughly 6 to 12 cycles used a sample-barcoded 5' primer and a J-beta primer mix. TCRdb fed the 5' RACE reads into MiXCR, producing one record per CDR3 protein. Among around 1.7 million distinct CDR3 sequences listed, 28% were seen once. Sequencing input: blood. The source is a woman aged 30 to 39 in good health.

This clonotype was detected only a few times. A much larger clone sits a single nucleotide away, making a read error possible. The chain recombines TRBV29-1 with TRBJ1-1, with D maybe TRBD1 (6 bases). Germline values: CDR1 SQVTM, CDR2 ANQGSEA. CDR3 length: 14 amino acids. V dropped 4 bases and J dropped 4 bases, with 16 bases sitting between them. Written as DNA, the CDR3 is TGCAGCGTTGTCAGGGGAGGAGTGAGCACTGAAGCTTTCTTT. Amino acids: CSVVRGGVSTEAFF.

This clonotype was found many times. The chain links TRBV20-1 to TRBJ2-7; TRBD2 aligns across 8 bases. The V gene's germline CDR1 is DFQATT and CDR2 SNEGSKA (reference sequence). Germline trimming cut 5 bases from V and 7 bases from J; bases unmatched to any gene: 10. This CDR3 has 13 amino acids. The CDR3 region is CSARLGSGKEQYF. Here the CDR3 DNA reads TGCAGTGCTCGCCTCGGTAGCGGGAAGGAGCAGTACTTC.

The rearrangement links TRBV11-1 to TRBJ2-3; 9 nucleotides align to TRBD2. Germline CDR1 reads SGHAT; CDR2 reads FQDESV (reference sequence). CDR3 length equals 15 residues. After removal of 2 bases from V and 5 bases from J, the junction contained 5 bases not matched to a gene. The CDR3 here is CASSLRGGAIDTQYF. The CDR3 DNA reads as TGTGCCAGCAGCTTACGCGGGGGGGCGATAGATACGCAGTATTTT.

This clonotype has more than one count but fewer than ten. The CDR3 region is CASRDNHAFLHF. In DNA, the CDR3 is TGTGCCAGCAGGGATAACCACGCTTTCCTCCACTTT. The V call is TRBV2, the J call TRBJ1-6; no definite D call. V lost 6 bases, J lost 15 bases, and 15 bases lay in between. CDR3 size: 12 residues. Germline CDR1 and CDR2: SNHLY and FYNNEI.

This clonotype came up a few times. V and J are TRBV6-1 and TRBJ1-6; D may be TRBD1 (5 bases). The V end was cut by 8 bases, the J end by 9 bases, with 17 bases between. The CDR3 has 14 residues. Germline loops: CDR1 MNHNS, CDR2 SASEGT. The CDR3 loop is CASPERGYGSPLHF. The CDR3 region has the DNA TGTGCCAGCCCCGAACGGGGGTATGGTTCACCCCTCCACTTT.

As for this clonotype: Compared with germline, one end of the junction differs, possibly owing to a read error. V usage is TRBV4-3 and J usage is TRBJ2-7; either TRBD1 or TRBD2 may supply D (6 bases each). This CDR3 has 17 residues. Looked up from germline, CDR1 is LGHNA and CDR2 is YSLEER. CDR3 residues: CANSLETGARRSYEQYF. The CDR3 DNA reads TGCGCCAACAGCCTTGAGACGGGGGCGCGAAGGTCCTACGAGCAGTACTTC.

Comments on this clonotype: Germline and junction disagree at one end, which may indicate a read error. The genes are TRBV18 and TRBJ2-4; 8 nucleotides align to TRBD1. Germline V gene sequence: CDR1 KGHSH, CDR2 LQKENI. The CDR3 has 13 amino acids. The CDR3 DNA sequence: TGTGCCAGCTCCGATGGACAGGGCGACATTCGGTACTTC. It yields the protein CASSDGQGDIRYF.

J is TRBJ1-3 and V is TRBV6-1, with D hard to call. V was pared by 5 bases and J by 4 bases, with 15 bases between. The germline gives CDR1 MNHNS, CDR2 SASEGT. CDR3 length: 15 residues. The CDR3: CASSSLNSAGNTIYF. The CDR3 coding sequence is TGTGCCAGCAGTTCCCTGAATTCGGCCGGAAACACCATATATTTT.

This chain connects TRBV5-1 to TRBJ1-2; D is unclear. The CDR3 is 13 amino acids. V gave up 0 bases and J gave up 7 bases, with 10 bases separating them. Germline CDR1 reads SGHRS; CDR2 reads YFSETQ. CDR3 DNA sequence: TGCGCCAGCAGCTTGGAGGACGGGAGTGGCTACACCTTC. Translation gives CASSLEDGSGYTF.

Turning to this clonotype: This may come from a read error, since a much larger clone is one base off. The chain joins TRBV7-2 to TRBJ2-5; D possibly uses TRBD1 or TRBD2 (6 bases each). The end of the DNA fits TRBJ2-7 better, so the J call may be wrong. CDR3 length: 14 amino acids. The germline V gene has CDR1 SGHTA and CDR2 FQGNSA. This chain's CDR3 is CASGGDTSRYEQYF. DNA of the CDR3: TGTGCCAGCGGCGGGGACACTTCCCGCTACGAGCAGTACTTC.